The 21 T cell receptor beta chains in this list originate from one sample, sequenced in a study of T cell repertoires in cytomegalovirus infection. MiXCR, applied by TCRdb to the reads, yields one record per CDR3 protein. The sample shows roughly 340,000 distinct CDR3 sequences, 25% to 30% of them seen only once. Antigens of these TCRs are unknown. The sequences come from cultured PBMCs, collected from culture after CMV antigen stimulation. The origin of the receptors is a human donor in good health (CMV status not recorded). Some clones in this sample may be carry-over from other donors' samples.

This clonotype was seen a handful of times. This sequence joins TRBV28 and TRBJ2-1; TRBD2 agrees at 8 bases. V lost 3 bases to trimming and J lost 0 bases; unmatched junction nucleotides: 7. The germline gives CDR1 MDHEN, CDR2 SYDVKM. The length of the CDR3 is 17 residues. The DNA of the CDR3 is TGTGCCAGCAGTTTGACGAGTGGGACTAGCTCCTACAATGAGCAGTTCTTC. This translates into CASSLTSGTSSYNEQFF. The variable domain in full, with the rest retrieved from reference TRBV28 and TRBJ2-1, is DVKVTQSSRYLVKRTGEKVFLECVQDMDHENMFWYRQDPGLGLRLIYFSYDVKMKEKGDIPEGYSVSREKKERFSLILESASTNQTSMYLCASSLTSGTSSYNEQFFGPGTRLTVL.

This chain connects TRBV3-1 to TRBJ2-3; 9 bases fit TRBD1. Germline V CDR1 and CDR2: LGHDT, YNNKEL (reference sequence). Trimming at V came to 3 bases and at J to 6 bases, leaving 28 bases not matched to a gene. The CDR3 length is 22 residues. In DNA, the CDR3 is TGTGCCAGCAGCCAGGGGACAGGGTACGGATACGCTGGGGGCCAGGGTACGGATACGCAGTATTTT. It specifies CASSQGTGYGYAGGQGTDTQYF.

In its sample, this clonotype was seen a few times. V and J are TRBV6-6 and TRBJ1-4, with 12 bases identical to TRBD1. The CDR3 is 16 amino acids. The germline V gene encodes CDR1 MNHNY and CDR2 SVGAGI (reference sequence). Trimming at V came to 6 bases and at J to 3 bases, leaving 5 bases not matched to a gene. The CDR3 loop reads CASRPGQGASNEKLFF. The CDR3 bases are TGTGCCAGCAGACCGGGACAGGGGGCGTCTAATGAAAAACTGTTTTTT.

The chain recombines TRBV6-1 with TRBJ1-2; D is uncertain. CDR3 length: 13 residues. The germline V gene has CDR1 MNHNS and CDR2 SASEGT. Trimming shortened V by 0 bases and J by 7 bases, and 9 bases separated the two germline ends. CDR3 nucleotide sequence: TGTGCCAGCAGTGAAGCAAGGGCCCCTGGCTACACCTTC. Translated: CASSEARAPGYTF.

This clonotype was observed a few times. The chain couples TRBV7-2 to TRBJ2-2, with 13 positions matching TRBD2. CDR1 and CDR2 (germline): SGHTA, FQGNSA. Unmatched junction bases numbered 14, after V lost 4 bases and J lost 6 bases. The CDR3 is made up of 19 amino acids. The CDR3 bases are TGTGCCAGCAGCTCTACCTATACCGGGACTAGCGGGATAGCCGGGGAGCTGTTTTTT. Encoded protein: CASSSTYTGTSGIAGELFF.

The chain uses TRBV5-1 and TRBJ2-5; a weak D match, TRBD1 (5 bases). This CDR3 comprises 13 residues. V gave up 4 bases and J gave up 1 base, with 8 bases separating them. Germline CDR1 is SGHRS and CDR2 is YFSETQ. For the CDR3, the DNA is TGCGCCAGCAGCCGACAGAGCCAAGAGACCCAGTACTTC. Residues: CASSRQSQETQYF.

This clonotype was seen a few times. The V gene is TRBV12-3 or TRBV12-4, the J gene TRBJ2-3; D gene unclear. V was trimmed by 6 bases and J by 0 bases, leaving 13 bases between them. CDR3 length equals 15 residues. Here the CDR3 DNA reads TGTGCCAGCAGGCCCGTTCTGGGGAGCACAGATACGCAGTATTTT. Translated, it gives CASRPVLGSTDTQYF.

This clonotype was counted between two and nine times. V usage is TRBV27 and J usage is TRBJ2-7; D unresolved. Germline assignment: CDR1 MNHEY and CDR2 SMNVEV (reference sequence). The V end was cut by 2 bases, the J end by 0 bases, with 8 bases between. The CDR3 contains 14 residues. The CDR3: CASSLTSSSYEQYF. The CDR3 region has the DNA TGTGCCAGCAGTTTAACCTCTAGCTCCTACGAGCAGTACTTC.

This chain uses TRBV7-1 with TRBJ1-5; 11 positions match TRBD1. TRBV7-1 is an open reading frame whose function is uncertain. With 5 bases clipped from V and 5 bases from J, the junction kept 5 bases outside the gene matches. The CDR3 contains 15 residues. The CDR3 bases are TGTGCCAGCAGCCAGGACAGGGGGCCGTATCAGCCCCAGCATTTT. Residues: CASSQDRGPYQPQHF.

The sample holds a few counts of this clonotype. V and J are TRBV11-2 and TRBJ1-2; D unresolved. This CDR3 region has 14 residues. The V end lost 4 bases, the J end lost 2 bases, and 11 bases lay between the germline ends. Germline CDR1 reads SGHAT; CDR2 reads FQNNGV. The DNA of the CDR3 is TGTGCCAGCAGCTCCTGGGCGGGGAACTATGGCTACACCTTC. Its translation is CASSSWAGNYGYTF.

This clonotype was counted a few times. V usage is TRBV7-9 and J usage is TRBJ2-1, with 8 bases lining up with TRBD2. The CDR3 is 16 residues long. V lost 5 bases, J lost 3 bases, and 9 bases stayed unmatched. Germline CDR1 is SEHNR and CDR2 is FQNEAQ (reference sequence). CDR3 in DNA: TGTGCCAGCAGCCCCCCCGGCGGGGGGTTCTACAATGAGCAGTTCTTC. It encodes CASSPPGGGFYNEQFF.

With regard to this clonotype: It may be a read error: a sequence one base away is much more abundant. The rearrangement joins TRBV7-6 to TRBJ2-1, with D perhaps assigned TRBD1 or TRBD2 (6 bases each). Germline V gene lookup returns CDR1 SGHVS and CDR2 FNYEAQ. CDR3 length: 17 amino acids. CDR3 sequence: CASSERKGGRSYNGQFF. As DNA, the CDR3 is TGTGCCAGCAGCGAAAGAAAGGGGGGAAGATCCTACAATGGGCAGTTCTTC.

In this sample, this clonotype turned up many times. The CDR3 sequence: CASSLVQSYEQYF. CDR3 DNA: TGTGCCAGCAGTTTGGTACAGAGCTACGAGCAGTACTTC. This chain links TRBV12-3 or TRBV12-4 with TRBJ2-7, with D hard to call. The ends were cut back, 3 bases at V and 3 bases at J, with 9 bases in the middle. The CDR3 is 13 residues long.

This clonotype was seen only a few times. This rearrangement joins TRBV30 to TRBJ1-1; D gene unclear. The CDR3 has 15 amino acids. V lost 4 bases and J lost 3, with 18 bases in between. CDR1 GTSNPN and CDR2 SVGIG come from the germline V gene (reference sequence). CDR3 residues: CAWNIPGLGDTEAFF. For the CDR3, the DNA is TGTGCCTGGAACATACCGGGCCTCGGGGACACTGAAGCTTTCTTT.

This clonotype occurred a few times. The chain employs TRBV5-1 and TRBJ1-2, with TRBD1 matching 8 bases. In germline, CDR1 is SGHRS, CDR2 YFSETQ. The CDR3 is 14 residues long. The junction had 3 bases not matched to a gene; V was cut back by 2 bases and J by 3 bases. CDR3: CASSLQGGDYGYTF. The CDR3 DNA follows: TGCGCCAGCAGCTTACAGGGGGGGGACTATGGCTACACCTTC.

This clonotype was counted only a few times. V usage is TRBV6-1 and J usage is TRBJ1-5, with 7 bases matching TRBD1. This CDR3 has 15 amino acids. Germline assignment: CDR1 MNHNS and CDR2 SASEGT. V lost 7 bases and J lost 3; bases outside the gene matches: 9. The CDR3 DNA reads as TGTGCCAGCAATCTCGGACAGGCTCACAATCAGCCCCAGCATTTT. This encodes CASNLGQAHNQPQHF.

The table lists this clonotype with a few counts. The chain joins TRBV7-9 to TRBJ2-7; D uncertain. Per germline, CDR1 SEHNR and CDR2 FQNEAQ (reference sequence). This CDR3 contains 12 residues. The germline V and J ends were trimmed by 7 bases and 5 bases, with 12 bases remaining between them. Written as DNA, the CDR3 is TGTGCCAGCACCACCCTCTCGAACGAGCAGTACTTC. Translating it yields CASTTLSNEQYF.

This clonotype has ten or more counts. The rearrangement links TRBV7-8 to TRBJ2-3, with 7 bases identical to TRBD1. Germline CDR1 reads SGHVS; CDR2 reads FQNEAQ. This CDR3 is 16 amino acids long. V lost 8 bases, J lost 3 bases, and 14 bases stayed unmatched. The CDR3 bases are TGTGCCAGCTCCCAAATCCAGGGGGAAGTAACAGATACGCAGTATTTT. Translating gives CASSQIQGEVTDTQYF.

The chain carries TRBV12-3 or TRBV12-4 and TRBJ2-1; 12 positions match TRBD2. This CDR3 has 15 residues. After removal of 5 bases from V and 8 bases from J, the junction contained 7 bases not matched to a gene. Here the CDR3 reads CASSTTSGSADEQFF. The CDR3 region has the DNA TGTGCCAGCAGTACGACTAGCGGGAGTGCCGATGAGCAGTTCTTC.

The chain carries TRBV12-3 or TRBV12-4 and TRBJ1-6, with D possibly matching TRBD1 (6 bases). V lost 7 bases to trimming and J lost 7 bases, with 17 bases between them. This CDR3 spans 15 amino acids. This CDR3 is CASTVSGRGNSPLHF. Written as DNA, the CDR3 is TGTGCCAGCACAGTTTCCGGCAGGGGCAATTCACCCCTCCACTTT.

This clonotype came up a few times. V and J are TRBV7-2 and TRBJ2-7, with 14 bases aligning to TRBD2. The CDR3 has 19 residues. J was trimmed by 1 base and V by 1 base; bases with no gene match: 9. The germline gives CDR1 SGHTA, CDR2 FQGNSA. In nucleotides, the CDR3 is TGTGCCAGCAGCTTAGGCCTGGGACTAGCGGGGGCTCATTCCTACGAGCAGTACTTC. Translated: CASSLGLGLAGAHSYEQYF. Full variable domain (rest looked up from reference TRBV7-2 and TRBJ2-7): GAGVSQSPSNKVTEKGKDVELRCDPISGHTALYWYRQSLGQGLEFLIYFQGNSAPDKSGLPSDRFSAERTGGSVSTLTIQRTQQEDSAVYLCASSLGLGLAGAHSYEQYFGPGTRLTVT.